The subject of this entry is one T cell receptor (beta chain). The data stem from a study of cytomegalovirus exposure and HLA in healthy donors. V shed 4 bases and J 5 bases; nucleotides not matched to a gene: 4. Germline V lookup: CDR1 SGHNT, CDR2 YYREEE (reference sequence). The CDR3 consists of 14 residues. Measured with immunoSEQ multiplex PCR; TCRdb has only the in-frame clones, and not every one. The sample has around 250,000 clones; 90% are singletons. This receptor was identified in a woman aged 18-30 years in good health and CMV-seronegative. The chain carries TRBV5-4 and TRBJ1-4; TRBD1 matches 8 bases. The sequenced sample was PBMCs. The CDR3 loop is CASSPGTGNEKLFF. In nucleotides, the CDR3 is TGTGCCAGCAGCCCCGGGACAGGCAATGAAAAACTGTTTTTT. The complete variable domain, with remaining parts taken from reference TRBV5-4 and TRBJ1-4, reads ETGVTQSPTHLIKTRGQQVTLRCSSQSGHNTVSWYQQALGQGPQFIFQYYREEENGRGNFPPRFSGLQFPNYSSELNVNALELDDSALYLCASSPGTGNEKLFFGSGTQLSVL.